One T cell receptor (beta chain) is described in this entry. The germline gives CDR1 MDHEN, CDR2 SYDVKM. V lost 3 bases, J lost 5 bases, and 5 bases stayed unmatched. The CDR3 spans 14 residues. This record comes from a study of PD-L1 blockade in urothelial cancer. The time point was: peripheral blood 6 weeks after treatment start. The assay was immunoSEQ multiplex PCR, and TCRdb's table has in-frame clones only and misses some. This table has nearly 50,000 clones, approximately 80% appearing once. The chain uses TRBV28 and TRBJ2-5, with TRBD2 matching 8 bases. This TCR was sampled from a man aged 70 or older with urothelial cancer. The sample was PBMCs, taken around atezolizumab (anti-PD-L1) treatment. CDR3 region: CASSFGRAYETQYF. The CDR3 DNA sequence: TGTGCCAGCAGTTTCGGGAGGGCCTACGAGACCCAGTACTTC.